The T cell receptor beta chain under discussion was sequenced for a study of T cell clones after liver transplantation. Study as a whole: Samples came from ITN030ST, which attempted immunosuppression withdrawal within 2 years of liver transplantation. Standard immunosuppression, with no induction, continued until 12-24 months after transplant.

V shed 3 bases and J shed 0 bases, with 2 bases lying between them. The CDR3 contains 12 residues. The germline gives CDR1 SGHDN, CDR2 FVKESK. The method was immunoSEQ multiplex PCR; TCRdb's version includes in-frame clones alone and lacks a portion of them. The table shows some 75,000 clones, with under 90% occurring only once. V is TRBV14 and J is TRBJ1-1, with no clear D. The sample here was CD4+ T cells from blood, taken before liver transplant. This receptor was identified in a human donor who received a liver transplant. CDR3 in DNA: TGTGCCAGCAGCCACCTGAACACTGAAGCTTTCTTT. The encoded protein is CASSHLNTEAFF.